This T cell receptor (beta chain) is from a study of shared clonotypes between healthy human individuals. Study outcomes and limitations: Collection of samples was limited to blood; tissue repertoires likely differ. At large depth, rarefaction still showed sorted-subset sequencing to be incomplete.

This CDR3 comprises 17 residues. Germline values: CDR1 SGHRS, CDR2 YFSETQ. V lost 4 bases, J lost 8 bases, and 13 bases stayed unmatched. This clone came up a few times. Its cognate antigen is unknown. The method was immunoSEQ multiplex PCR; TCRdb's version includes in-frame clones alone and lacks a portion of them. The sample lists some 240,000 clones, 65% occurring once. Sequences were obtained from memory CD4+ T cells sorted from blood. Documented subset: CD45RA-negative fraction. The rearrangement uses TRBV5-1 and TRBJ2-1, with 12 bases identical to TRBD2. This clonotype was sampled from a man younger than 40 in good health. CDR3: CASSPPPLAGGVYEQFF. DNA of the CDR3: TGCGCCAGCAGCCCTCCCCCCCTAGCGGGAGGGGTCTATGAGCAGTTCTTC.